The 3 T cell receptor beta chains in this list originate from one sample, sequenced in a study of blood T cells in healthy people across ages. A second about 6 to 11 cycle PCR used barcoded and J-beta primers. TCRdb reanalysed the 5' RACE reads using MiXCR and keeps one entry per CDR3 protein. The table lists hundreds of thousands of distinct CDR3 sequences, around 25% of them singletons. These same data were also listed under a study on T cells of mothers and their children.

The sequencing sample was made of blood. The origin of the receptors is a boy aged 5-17 years in good health.

The sample holds a few counts of this clonotype. The rearrangement joins TRBV4-2 to TRBJ2-5; 7 bases are a match to TRBD2. The CDR3 runs 16 residues. With 1 base clipped from V and 2 bases from J, the junction kept 7 bases outside the gene matches. In germline, CDR1 is LGHNA, CDR2 YNFKEQ. The CDR3 loop reads CASSQGSGTLQETQYF. The CDR3 DNA reads TGTGCCAGCAGCCAAGGGAGCGGGACCCTACAAGAGACCCAGTACTTC.

There are a few counts of this clonotype. The chain uses TRBV7-2 and TRBJ2-2; D ambiguous. The germline CDR1 and CDR2 sequences are SGHTA and FQGNSA. CDR3 length equals 16 residues. V lost 0 bases to trimming and J lost 3 bases, with 11 bases between them. The CDR3 DNA reads TGTGCCAGCAGCTTAGCGCGCTTACCAGACACCGGGGAGCTGTTTTTT. Its translation: CASSLARLPDTGELFF.

This clonotype showed up just a few times. CDR3 protein: CASRNGRINEKLFF. The CDR3, as DNA: TGCGCCAGCAGGAATGGACGGATTAATGAAAAACTGTTTTTT. This chain connects TRBV10-2 to TRBJ1-4; D is unresolved. The CDR3 extends over 14 amino acids. The germline V gene has CDR1 WSHSY and CDR2 SAAADI. The ends were cut back, 6 bases at V and 4 bases at J, with 12 bases in the middle.